This T cell receptor beta chain was identified in a study of cytomegalovirus exposure and HLA in healthy donors. Findings and caveats of the study: A few chains tied to CMV proved CMV antigen-specific in vitro. Several of the most significant clusters appeared linked to common viral pathogens, based on a later analysis.

As regards this clone: Its specificity is unknown.

PCR amplification relied on 60 Vbeta primers (plus 13 Jbeta primers). Profiled with immunoSEQ multiplex PCR; TCRdb holds only in-frame clones, not every one. The sample has about 210,000 clones; about four fifths are singletons. The clonotype comes from a woman in her forties or fifties in good health and CMV-seropositive. The source material was PBMCs.

The DNA for the CDR3 is TGCAGCGCAGGGGGGCCGAACACTGAAGCTTTCTTT. Protein product: CSAGGPNTEAFF. The chain couples TRBV29-1 to TRBJ1-1; 7 nucleotides line up with TRBD1. CDR3 length equals 12 residues. The germline V gene encodes CDR1 SQVTM and CDR2 ANQGSEA. Germline trimming cut 7 bases from V and 1 base from J; bases unmatched to any gene: 3. Looking up the rest from reference TRBV29-1 and TRBJ1-1 gives the full variable domain: SAVISQKPSRDICQRGTSLTIQCQVDSQVTMMFWYRQQPGQSLTLIATANQGSEATYESGFVIDKFPISRPNLTFSTLTVSNMSPEDSSIYLCSAGGPNTEAFFGQGTRLTVV.